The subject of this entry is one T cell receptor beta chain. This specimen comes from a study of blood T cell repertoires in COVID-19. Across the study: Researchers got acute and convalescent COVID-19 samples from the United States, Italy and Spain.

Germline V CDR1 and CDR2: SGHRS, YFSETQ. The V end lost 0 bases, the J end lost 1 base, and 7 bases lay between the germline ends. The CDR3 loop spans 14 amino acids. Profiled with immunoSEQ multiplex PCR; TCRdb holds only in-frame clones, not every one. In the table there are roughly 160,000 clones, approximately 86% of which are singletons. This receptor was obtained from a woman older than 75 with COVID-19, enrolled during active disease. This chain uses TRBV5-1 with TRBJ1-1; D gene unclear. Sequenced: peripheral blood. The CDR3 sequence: CASSLASGNTEAFF. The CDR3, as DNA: TGCGCCAGCAGCTTGGCCAGTGGGAACACTGAAGCTTTCTTT.